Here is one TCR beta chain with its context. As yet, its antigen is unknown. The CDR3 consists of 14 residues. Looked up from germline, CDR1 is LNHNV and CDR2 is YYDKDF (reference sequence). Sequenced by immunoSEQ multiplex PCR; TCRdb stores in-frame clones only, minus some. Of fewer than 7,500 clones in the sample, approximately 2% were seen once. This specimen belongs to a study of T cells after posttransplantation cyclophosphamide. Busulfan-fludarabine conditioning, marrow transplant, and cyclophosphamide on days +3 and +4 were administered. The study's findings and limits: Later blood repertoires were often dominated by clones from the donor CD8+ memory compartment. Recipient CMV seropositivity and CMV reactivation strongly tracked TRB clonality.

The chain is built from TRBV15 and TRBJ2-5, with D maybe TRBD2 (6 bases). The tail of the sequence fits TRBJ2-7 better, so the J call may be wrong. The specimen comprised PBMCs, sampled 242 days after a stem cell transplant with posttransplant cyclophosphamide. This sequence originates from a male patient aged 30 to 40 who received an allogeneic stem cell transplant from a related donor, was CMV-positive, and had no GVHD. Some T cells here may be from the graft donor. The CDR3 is CATSNYGGSYEQYF. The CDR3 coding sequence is TGTGCCACCAGCAATTACGGGGGATCCTACGAGCAGTACTTC.